These 5 T cell receptor beta chains came from one sample sequenced in a study of cytotoxic CD8 clonotypes in ibrutinib-treated CLL. Using immunoSEQ multiplex PCR, the repertoire was profiled, and TCRdb retains in-frame clones only, with some absent. The repertoire has 12,000 or so clones, under 80% of them found once; the top ten carry 25%. The sample in question was PBMCs, obtained before ibrutinib treatment. The receptors originated from a human donor with chronic lymphocytic leukemia.

The chain carries TRBV7-9 and TRBJ2-5; D gene unclear. Germline CDR1 is SEHNR and CDR2 is FQNEAQ (reference sequence). The CDR3 sequence is 10 residues long. V lost 5 bases to trimming and J lost 3 bases, with 1 base between them. CDR3 loop: CASSEETQYF. Here the CDR3 DNA reads TGTGCCAGCAGCGAAGAGACCCAGTACTTC. Full variable domain (outside the CDR3, taken from reference TRBV7-9 and TRBJ2-5): DTGVSQNPRHKITKRGQNVTFRCDPISEHNRLYWYRQTLGQGPEFLTYFQNEAQLEKSRLLSDRFSAERPKGSFSTLEIQRTEQGDSAMYLCASSEETQYFGPGTRLLVL.

The V gene is TRBV5-1, the J gene TRBJ1-2, with a possible D match to TRBD1 (6 bases). CDR3 length equals 13 residues. Germline CDR1 SGHRS, CDR2 YFSETQ. V was cut by 5 bases and J by 2 bases, with 10 bases left in between. This CDR3 is CASSSGQNYGYTF. In DNA, the CDR3 is TGCGCCAGCAGTTCGGGACAAAACTATGGCTACACCTTC.

This clone was recorded a few times. V is TRBV5-4 and J is TRBJ1-1; D is ambiguous. The germline V and J ends were trimmed by 2 bases and 5 bases, with 7 bases remaining between them. Germline V gene sequence: CDR1 SGHNT, CDR2 YYREEE (reference sequence). This CDR3 comprises 12 residues. The CDR3 coding sequence is TGTGCCAGCAGCTTAGGAATGACTGAAGCTTTCTTT. It codes for CASSLGMTEAFF. Full variable domain (remainder filled in from reference TRBV5-4 and TRBJ1-1): ETGVTQSPTHLIKTRGQQVTLRCSSQSGHNTVSWYQQALGQGPQFIFQYYREEENGRGNFPPRFSGLQFPNYSSELNVNALELDDSALYLCASSLGMTEAFFGQGTRLTVV.

The V call is TRBV6-5, the J call TRBJ1-2; the D gene is possibly TRBD1 (6 bases). In germline, CDR1 is MNHEY, CDR2 SVGAGI. This CDR3 has 13 residues. V was clipped by 5 bases and J by 2 bases, with 9 bases between them. The CDR3 loop reads CASSKDSNYGYTF. CDR3 bases: TGTGCCAGCAGTAAGGACAGCAACTATGGCTACACCTTC.

The genes are TRBV11-2 and TRBJ2-1, with D unresolved. V was clipped by 2 bases and J by 9 bases, with 11 bases between them. The CDR3 is 13 residues long. CDR1 is SGHAT, CDR2 FQNNGV, per germline. The CDR3 spells CASSLRVGFEQFF. CDR3 bases: TGTGCCAGCAGCTTAAGGGTGGGGTTTGAGCAGTTCTTC. The full variable domain, completed using reference TRBV11-2 and TRBJ2-1, is EAGVAQSPRYKIIEKRQSVAFWCNPISGHATLYWYQQILGQGPKLLIQFQNNGVVDDSQLPKDRFSAERLKGVDSTLKIQPAKLEDSAVYLCASSLRVGFEQFFGPGTRLTVL.